The sequence of this T cell receptor (beta chain) was determined in a study of blood T cell repertoires in COVID-19. About the research overall: Samples of COVID-19 (acute and convalescent) were obtained from the United States, Italy and Spain. In each case, the material was cDNA or gDNA derived from T cells, B-cell-depleted T cells, or PBMCs.

Seattle cases were enrolled at active infection and followed longitudinally. As handled by the study authors: For nucleated cells, counts were estimated from reference gene primer amplification. Data came from immunoSEQ multiplex PCR; TCRdb stores just in-frame clones and leaves some out. The V and J calls and clone size were taken over from that table, and D and trimming were inferred from the DNA. The sample contains around 270,000 clones, approximately 92% of which appear only once. Germline-derived CDR1 and CDR2 are MGHRA and YSYEKL. This CDR3 is 17 amino acids long. After removal of 0 bases from V and 4 bases from J, the junction contained 8 bases not matched to a gene.

The receptor's source is a person aged 18 to 30 with COVID-19, enrolled during active disease. The chain employs TRBV4-1 and TRBJ2-3, with 9 bases aligning to TRBD2. Sample: peripheral blood. CDR3 protein: CASSQDVSGRMADTQYF. CDR3 nucleotide sequence: TGCGCCAGCAGCCAAGACGTAAGCGGGAGGATGGCAGATACGCAGTATTTT.